The T cell receptor (beta chain) described here comes from a study of CD8+CD57+ T cells in acquired aplastic anemia. Looking at the study overall: On average, sorted CD4+ and CD8+ cells gave 3 to 3.5 ug of DNA. The study's findings and limits: Patients and controls shared some 29 CD8+ CDR3 sequences, which appeared highly expressed in patients and within their immunodominant clones. Patients did not significantly differ from controls in CD8+ Simpson's diversity.

The V gene lost 3 bases and the J gene lost 4 bases, with 15 bases spanning the gap. Looked up from germline, CDR1 is KGHDR and CDR2 is SFDVKD. The CDR3 extends over 16 amino acids. Points on this clonotype: Its antigen is unidentified.

Template material for TCR beta VDJ and CDR3 profiling consisted of genomic DNA. TCRdb processed the reads anew with MiXCR; each CDR3 protein has one entry. This sample has fewer than 200,000 distinct CDR3 sequences, with about 60% found just once. The source material was sorted CD4+, CD8+, or CD8+CD57+ T cells (not recorded which) from PBMCs. The V call is TRBV24-1, the J call TRBJ2-1, with D possibly matching TRBD2 (6 bases). This receptor was obtained from a human donor in good health. CDR3 amino acids: CATSDPATGRYNEQFF. The DNA of the CDR3 is TGTGCCACCAGTGATCCCGCGACTGGGAGGTACAATGAGCAGTTCTTC.